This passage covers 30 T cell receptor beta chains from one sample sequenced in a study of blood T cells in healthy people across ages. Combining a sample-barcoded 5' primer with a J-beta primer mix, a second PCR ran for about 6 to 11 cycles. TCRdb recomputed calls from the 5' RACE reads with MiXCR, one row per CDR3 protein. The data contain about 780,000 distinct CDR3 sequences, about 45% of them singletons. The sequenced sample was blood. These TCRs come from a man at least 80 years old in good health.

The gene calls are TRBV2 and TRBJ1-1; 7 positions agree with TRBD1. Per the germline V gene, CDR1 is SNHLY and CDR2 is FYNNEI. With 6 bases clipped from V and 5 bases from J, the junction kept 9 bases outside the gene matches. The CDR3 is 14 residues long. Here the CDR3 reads CASRPSTGRTEAFF. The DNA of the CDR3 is TGTGCCAGCAGGCCATCGACAGGGAGAACTGAAGCTTTCTTT.

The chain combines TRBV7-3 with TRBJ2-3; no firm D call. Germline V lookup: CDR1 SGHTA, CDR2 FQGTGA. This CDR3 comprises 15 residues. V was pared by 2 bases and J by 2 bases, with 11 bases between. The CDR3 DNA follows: TGTGCCAGCAGCTTATCGGTAGTCTCCACAGATACGCAGTATTTT. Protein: CASSLSVVSTDTQYF.

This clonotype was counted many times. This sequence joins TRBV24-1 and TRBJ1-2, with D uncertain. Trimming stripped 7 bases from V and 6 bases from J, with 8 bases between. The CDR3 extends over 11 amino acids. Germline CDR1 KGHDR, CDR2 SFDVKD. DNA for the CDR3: TGTGCCACCAGCTGGAGGGATGGCTACACCTTC. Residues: CATSWRDGYTF.

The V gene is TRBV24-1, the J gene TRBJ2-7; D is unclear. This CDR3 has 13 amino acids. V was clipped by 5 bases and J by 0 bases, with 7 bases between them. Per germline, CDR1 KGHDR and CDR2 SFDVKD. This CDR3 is CATSGGGSYEQYF. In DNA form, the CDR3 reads TGTGCCACCAGTGGCGGCGGCTCCTACGAGCAGTACTTC.

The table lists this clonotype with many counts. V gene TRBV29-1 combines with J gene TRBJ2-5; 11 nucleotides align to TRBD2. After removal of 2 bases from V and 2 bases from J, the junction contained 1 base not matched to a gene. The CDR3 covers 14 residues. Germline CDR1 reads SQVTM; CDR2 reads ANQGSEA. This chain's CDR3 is CSVEIAGGQETQYF. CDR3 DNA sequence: TGCAGCGTTGAAATAGCGGGAGGGCAAGAGACCCAGTACTTC.

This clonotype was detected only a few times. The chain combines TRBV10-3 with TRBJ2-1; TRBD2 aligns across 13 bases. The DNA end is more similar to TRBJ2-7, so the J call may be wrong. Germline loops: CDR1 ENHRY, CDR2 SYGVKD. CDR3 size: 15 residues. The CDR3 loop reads CAISPGTSGNNEQYF. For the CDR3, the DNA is TGTGCCATCAGTCCCGGGACTAGCGGGAACAATGAGCAGTACTTC.

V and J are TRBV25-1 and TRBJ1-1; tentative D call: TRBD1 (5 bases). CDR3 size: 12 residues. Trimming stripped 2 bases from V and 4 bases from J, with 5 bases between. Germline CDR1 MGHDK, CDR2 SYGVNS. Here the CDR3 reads CASSEQGTEAFF. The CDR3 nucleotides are TGTGCCAGCAGTGAACAGGGCACTGAAGCTTTCTTT.

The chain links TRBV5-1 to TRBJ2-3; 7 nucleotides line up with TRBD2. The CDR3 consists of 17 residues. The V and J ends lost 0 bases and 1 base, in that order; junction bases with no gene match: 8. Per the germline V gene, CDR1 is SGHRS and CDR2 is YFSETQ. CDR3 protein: CASSLGASAGGTDTQYF. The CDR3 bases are TGCGCCAGCAGCTTGGGGGCTAGCGCGGGGGGCACAGATACGCAGTATTTT.

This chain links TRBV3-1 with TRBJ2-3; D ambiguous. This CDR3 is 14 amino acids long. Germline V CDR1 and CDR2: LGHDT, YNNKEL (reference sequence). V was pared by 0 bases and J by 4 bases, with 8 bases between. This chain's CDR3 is CASSQEEFSDTQYF. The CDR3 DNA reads TGTGCCAGCAGCCAAGAAGAGTTTTCAGATACGCAGTATTTT.

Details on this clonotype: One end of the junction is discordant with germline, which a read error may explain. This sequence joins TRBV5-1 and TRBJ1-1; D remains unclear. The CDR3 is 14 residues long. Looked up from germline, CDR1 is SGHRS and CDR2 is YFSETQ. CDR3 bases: TGCGTCAGCGGGCCATCAACGAGGAACACTGAAGCTTTCTTT. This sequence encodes CVSGPSTRNTEAFF.

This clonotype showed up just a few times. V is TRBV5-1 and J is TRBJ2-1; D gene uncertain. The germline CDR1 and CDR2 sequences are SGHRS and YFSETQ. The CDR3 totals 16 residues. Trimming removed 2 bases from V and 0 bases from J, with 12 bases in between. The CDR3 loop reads CASSFSADASYNEQFF. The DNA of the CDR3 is TGCGCCAGCAGCTTTTCGGCGGACGCCTCCTACAATGAGCAGTTCTTC.

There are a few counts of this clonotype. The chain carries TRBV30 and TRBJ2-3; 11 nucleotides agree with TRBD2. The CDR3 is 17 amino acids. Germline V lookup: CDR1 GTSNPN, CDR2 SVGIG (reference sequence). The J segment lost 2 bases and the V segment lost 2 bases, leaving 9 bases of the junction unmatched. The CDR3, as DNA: TGTGCCTGGAGTTTTAGCGGGAGGGTTCGTCACACAGATACGCAGTATTTT. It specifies CAWSFSGRVRHTDTQYF.

DNA for the CDR3: TGCAGCGTTGATTGGGGTGGCGTGGGATCTCAGTTCTTC. This codes for CSVDWGGVGSQFF. V and J are TRBV29-1 and TRBJ2-1, with D unresolved. CDR1 and CDR2 from the germline V gene are SQVTM and ANQGSEA. CDR3 size: 13 residues. Trimming pared 3 bases from V and 13 bases from J, leaving 19 bases between.

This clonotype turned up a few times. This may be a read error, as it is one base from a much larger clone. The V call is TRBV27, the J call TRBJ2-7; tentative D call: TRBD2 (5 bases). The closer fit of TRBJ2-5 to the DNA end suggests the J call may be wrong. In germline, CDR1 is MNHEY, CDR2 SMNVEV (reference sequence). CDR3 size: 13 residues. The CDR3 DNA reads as TGTGCCAGCAGTGGAGCGGCTTGGGGGACCCAGTACTTC. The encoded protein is CASSGAAWGTQYF.

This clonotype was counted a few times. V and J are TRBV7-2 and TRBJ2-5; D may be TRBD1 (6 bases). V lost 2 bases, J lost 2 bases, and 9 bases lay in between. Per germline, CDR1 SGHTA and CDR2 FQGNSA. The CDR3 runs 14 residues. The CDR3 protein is CASSLYGQQETQYF. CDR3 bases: TGTGCCAGCAGCTTATACGGACAGCAAGAGACCCAGTACTTC.

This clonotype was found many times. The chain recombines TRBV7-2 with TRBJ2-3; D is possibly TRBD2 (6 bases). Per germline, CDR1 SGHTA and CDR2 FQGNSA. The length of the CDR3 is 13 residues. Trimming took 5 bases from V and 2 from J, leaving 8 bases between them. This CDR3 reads CASSRDFTDTQYF. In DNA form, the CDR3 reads TGTGCCAGCAGCAGGGACTTCACAGATACGCAGTATTTT.

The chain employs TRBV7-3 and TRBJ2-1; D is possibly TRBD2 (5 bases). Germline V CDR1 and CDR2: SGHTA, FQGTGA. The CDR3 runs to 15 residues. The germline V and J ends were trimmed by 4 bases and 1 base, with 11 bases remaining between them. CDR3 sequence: CASSSKRTSYNEQFF. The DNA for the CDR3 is TGTGCCAGCAGCTCGAAGCGGACTTCCTACAATGAGCAGTTCTTC.

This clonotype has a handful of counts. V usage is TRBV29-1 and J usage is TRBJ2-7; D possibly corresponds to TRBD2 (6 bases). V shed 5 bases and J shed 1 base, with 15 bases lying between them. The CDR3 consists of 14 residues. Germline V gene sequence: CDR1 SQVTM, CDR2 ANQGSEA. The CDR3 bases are TGCAGCGTTCACACGGGGGACTCATCCTACGAGCAGTACTTC. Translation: CSVHTGDSSYEQYF.

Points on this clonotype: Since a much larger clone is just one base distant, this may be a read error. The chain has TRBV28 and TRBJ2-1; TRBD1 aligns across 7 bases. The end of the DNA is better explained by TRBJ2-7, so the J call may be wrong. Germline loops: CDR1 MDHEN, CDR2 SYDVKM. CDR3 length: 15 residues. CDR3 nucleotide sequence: TGTGCCAGCAACGAACAGGGGAATCACTACAATGAGCAGTACTTC. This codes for CASNEQGNHYNEQYF.

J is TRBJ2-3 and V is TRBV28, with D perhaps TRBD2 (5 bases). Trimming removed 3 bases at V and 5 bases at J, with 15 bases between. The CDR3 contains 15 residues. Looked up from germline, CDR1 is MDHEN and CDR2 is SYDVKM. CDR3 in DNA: TGTGCCAGCAGTTTCGGGGATGGGGTTGGAGATACGCAGTATTTT. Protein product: CASSFGDGVGDTQYF.

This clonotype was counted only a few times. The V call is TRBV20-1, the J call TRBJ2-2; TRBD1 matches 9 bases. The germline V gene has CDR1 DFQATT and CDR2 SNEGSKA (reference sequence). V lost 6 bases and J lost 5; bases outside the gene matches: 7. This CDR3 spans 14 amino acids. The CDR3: CSAKTGTGTGELFF. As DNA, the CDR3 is TGCAGTGCAAAGACCGGGACAGGGACCGGGGAGCTGTTTTTT.

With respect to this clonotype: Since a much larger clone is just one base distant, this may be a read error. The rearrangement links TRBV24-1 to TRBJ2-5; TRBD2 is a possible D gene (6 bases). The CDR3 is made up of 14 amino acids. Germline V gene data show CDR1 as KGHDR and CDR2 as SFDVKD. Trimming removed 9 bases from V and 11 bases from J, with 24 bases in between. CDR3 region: CATAGEERIGGQYF. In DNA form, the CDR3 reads TGTGCCACCGCTGGGGAGGAGCGGATTGGGGGGCAGTACTTC.

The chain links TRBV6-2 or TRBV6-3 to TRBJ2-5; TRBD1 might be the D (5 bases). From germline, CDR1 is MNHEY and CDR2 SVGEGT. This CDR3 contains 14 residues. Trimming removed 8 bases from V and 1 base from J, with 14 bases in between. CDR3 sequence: CASHRRPLQETQYF. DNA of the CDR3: TGTGCCAGCCACAGGCGACCGCTCCAAGAGACCCAGTACTTC.

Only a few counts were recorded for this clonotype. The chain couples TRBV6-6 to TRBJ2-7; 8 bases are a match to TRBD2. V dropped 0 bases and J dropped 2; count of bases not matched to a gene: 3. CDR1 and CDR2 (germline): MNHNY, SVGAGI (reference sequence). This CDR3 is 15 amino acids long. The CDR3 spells CASSYSSGTTYEQYF. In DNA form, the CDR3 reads TGTGCCAGCAGTTACTCTAGCGGGACCACCTACGAGCAGTACTTC.

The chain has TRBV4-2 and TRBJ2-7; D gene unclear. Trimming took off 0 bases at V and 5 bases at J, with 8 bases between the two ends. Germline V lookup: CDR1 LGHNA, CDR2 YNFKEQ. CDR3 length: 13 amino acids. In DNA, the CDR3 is TGTGCCAGCAGCCAAGATTTGGGGAACGAGCAGTACTTC. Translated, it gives CASSQDLGNEQYF.

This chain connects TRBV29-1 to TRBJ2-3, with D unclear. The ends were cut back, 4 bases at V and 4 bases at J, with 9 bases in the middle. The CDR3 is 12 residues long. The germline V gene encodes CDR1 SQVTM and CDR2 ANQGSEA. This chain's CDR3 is CSVAVVSDTQYF. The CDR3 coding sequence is TGCAGCGTTGCGGTAGTGTCAGATACGCAGTATTTT.

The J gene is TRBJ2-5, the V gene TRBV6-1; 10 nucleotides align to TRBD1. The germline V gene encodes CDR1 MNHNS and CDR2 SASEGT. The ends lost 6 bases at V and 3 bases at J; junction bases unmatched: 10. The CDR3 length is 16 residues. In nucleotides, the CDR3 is TGTGCCAGCAGGAGGATGCCGGGACAGGGGAAAGAGACCCAGTACTTC. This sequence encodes CASRRMPGQGKETQYF.

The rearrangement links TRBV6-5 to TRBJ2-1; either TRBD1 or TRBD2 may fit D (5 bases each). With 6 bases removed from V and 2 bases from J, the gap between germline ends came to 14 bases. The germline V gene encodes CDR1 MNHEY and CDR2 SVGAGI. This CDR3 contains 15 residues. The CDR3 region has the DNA TGTGCCAGCAGCCCAGGGAGAGCAACCTACAATGAGCAGTTCTTC. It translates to CASSPGRATYNEQFF.

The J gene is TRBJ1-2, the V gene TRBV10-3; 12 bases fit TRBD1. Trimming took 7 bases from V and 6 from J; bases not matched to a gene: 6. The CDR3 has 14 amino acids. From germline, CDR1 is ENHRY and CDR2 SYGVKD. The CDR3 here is CAIKRDRGRDGYTF. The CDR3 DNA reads TGTGCCATCAAGAGGGACAGGGGGCGCGATGGCTACACCTTC.

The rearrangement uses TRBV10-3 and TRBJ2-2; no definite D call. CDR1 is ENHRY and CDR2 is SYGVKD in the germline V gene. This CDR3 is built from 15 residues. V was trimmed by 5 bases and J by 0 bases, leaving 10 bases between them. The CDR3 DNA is TGTGCCATCAGTCTCTTGGCAGCGAACACCGGGGAGCTGTTTTTT. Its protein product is CAISLLAANTGELFF.